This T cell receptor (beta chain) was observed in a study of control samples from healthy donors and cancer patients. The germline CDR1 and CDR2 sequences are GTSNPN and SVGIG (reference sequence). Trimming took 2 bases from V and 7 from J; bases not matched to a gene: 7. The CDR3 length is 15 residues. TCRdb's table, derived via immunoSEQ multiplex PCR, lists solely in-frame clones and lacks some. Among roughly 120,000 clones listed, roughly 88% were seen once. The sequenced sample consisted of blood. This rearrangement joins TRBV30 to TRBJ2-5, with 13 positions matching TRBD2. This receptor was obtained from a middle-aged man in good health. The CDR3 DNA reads TGTGCCTGGAGTCACACTAGCGGGGGGGCGGGGACCCAGTACTTC. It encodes CAWSHTSGGAGTQYF. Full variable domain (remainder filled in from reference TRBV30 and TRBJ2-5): SQTIHQWPATLVQPVGSPLSLECTVEGTSNPNLYWYRQAAGRGLQLLFYSVGIGQISSEVPQNLSASRPQDRQFILSSKKLLLSDSGFYLCAWSHTSGGAGTQYFGPGTRLLVL.